Detailed here is one T cell receptor (beta chain). The data were obtained in a study of blood T cell repertoires in COVID-19. Method: immunoSEQ multiplex PCR; TCRdb's copy keeps in-frame clones and lacks some. The table shows about 100,000 clones, with about 90% occurring only once. The TCR sequence derives from a man younger than 45 in a cohort sampled during active COVID-19. Source material: peripheral blood.

The CDR3 DNA follows: TGTGCCAGCTCACCACCATGGACAATGGGGCTCGAGCAGTACTTC. The encoded protein is CASSPPWTMGLEQYF. The chain is built from TRBV18 and TRBJ2-7; the D gene is possibly TRBD1 (5 bases). The CDR3 contains 15 residues. Germline assignment: CDR1 KGHSH and CDR2 LQKENI. The ends were cut back, 0 bases at V and 6 bases at J, with 15 bases in the middle.